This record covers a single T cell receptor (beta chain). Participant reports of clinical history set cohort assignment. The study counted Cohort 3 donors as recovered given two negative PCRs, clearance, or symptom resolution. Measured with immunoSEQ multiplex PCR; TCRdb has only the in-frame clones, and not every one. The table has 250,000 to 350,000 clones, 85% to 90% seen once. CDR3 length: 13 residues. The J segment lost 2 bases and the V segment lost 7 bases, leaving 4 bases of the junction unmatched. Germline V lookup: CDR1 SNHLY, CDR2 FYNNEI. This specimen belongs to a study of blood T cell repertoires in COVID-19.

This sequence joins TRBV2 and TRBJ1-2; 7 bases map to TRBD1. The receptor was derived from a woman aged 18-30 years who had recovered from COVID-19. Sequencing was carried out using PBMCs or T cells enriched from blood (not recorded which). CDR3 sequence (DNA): TGTGCCAGCACAGGGGGTAACAACTATGGCTACACCTTC. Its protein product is CASTGGNNYGYTF.